The 12 T cell receptor beta chains in this list originate from one sample, sequenced in a study of patients and donors after allogeneic stem cell transplantation. TCRdb independently ran MiXCR on the RT-PCR reads; one entry per CDR3 protein. The table has about a million distinct CDR3 sequences, more than 15% seen once. Sequencing used blood, either unsorted or a sorted T cell fraction (not recorded which). The receptors stem from a human donor who was either an allogeneic HSCT recipient or a stem cell or donor lymphocyte infusion donor (not recorded which). It is not recorded whose cells these are; they may come from a transplant donor.

This clonotype was counted only a few times. The V gene is TRBV12-3 or TRBV12-4, the J gene TRBJ1-5; D is undetermined. The germline V and J ends were trimmed by 1 base and 1 base, with 14 bases remaining between them. This CDR3 is 17 amino acids long. CDR3 sequence (DNA): TGTGCCAGCAGTTTAGATAACTGGGGTAGAAGCAATCAGCCCCAGCATTTT. It yields the protein CASSLDNWGRSNQPQHF.

This clonotype was seen many times. J is TRBJ2-1 and V is TRBV12-3 or TRBV12-4; D unresolved. CDR3 size: 12 residues. V was clipped by 2 bases and J by 9 bases, with 8 bases between them. The CDR3 DNA reads TGTGCCAGCAGTTTATCCCCAGTTGAGCAGTTCTTC. Translated: CASSLSPVEQFF.

A few counts support this clonotype. This sequence joins TRBV12-3 or TRBV12-4 and TRBJ1-5; tentative D call: TRBD1 (5 bases). The length of the CDR3 is 16 residues. Trimming stripped 2 bases from V and 4 bases from J, with 15 bases between. The CDR3 DNA sequence: TGTGCCAGCAGTTTAAAGGGAGGGGTAGGGAATCAGCCCCAGCATTTT. Its protein is CASSLKGGVGNQPQHF.

The V and J genes are TRBV18 and TRBJ2-1; 12 bases map to TRBD2. CDR1 is KGHSH and CDR2 is LQKENI in the germline V gene. The ends lost 2 bases at V and 7 bases at J; junction bases unmatched: 6. The CDR3 has 16 amino acids. This chain's CDR3 is CASSPGATSGGNEQFF. In nucleotides, the CDR3 is TGTGCCAGCTCACCAGGAGCGACTAGCGGGGGAAATGAGCAGTTCTTC.

The V gene is TRBV9, the J gene TRBJ2-1; D might be TRBD1 or TRBD2, each matching 5 bases. This CDR3 has 15 residues. Germline CDR1 and CDR2: SGDLS and YYNGEE. Trimming left V 3 bases short and J 7 bases short, with 17 bases between. CDR3 in amino acids: CASSGSGTLRNEQFF. CDR3 in DNA: TGTGCCAGCAGCGGATCCGGGACGTTAAGGAATGAGCAGTTCTTC.

This sequence joins TRBV10-3 and TRBJ2-7; TRBD1 matches at 9 bases. The CDR3 has 14 residues. The germline V gene encodes CDR1 ENHRY and CDR2 SYGVKD. Unmatched junction bases numbered 8, after V lost 4 bases and J lost 7 bases. DNA of the CDR3: TGTGCCATCAGTGTACTACAGGGGGCGGATGAGCAGTACTTC. It specifies CAISVLQGADEQYF.

The CDR3 DNA is TGTGCCATCAGTGATAACGGTCCCTACGAGCAGTACTTC. It codes for CAISDNGPYEQYF. The chain is built from TRBV10-3 and TRBJ2-7, with unresolved D. Germline loops: CDR1 ENHRY, CDR2 SYGVKD. There are 13 residues in the CDR3. The V gene lost 3 bases and the J gene lost 2 bases, with 8 bases spanning the gap.

This clonotype appeared a few times. J is TRBJ2-6 and V is TRBV6-5; 11 nucleotides line up with TRBD1. Losses at the gene ends were 2 bases for V and 1 base for J; bases not matched to a gene: 1. This CDR3 is 17 amino acids long. Germline CDR1 MNHEY, CDR2 SVGAGI. The CDR3 bases are TGTGCCAGCAGTTACGGGACAGGGGGTTCTGGGGCCAACGTCCTGACTTTC. Its translation: CASSYGTGGSGANVLTF.

J is TRBJ2-3 and V is TRBV6-5; 12 bases are a match to TRBD2. V lost 4 bases to trimming and J lost 5 bases; unmatched junction nucleotides: 7. Per the germline V gene, CDR1 is MNHEY and CDR2 is SVGAGI. The CDR3 consists of 16 residues. CDR3 in amino acids: CASSFRTSGELDTQYF. The DNA for the CDR3 is TGTGCCAGCAGTTTTCGGACTAGCGGGGAACTAGATACGCAGTATTTT.

This clonotype was picked up a small number of times. The chain couples TRBV7-9 to TRBJ1-2; no reliable D call. The length of the CDR3 is 13 residues. Trimming took 3 bases from V and 6 from J, leaving 11 bases between them. The germline V gene has CDR1 SEHNR and CDR2 FQNEAQ (reference sequence). Here the CDR3 reads CASSFQVGDGYTF. For the CDR3, the DNA is TGTGCCAGCAGCTTTCAGGTCGGGGATGGCTACACCTTC. Using reference TRBV7-9 and TRBJ1-2 for the parts outside the CDR3, the full variable domain is DTGVSQNPRHKITKRGQNVTFRCDPISEHNRLYWYRQTLGQGPEFLTYFQNEAQLEKSRLLSDRFSAERPKGSFSTLEIQRTEQGDSAMYLCASSFQVGDGYTFGSGTRLTVV.

This clonotype was recorded a few times. The rearrangement uses TRBV25-1 and TRBJ2-7, with 9 bases identical to TRBD1. The CDR3 loop spans 17 amino acids. J was trimmed by 3 bases and V by 1 base; bases with no gene match: 10. Germline CDR1 and CDR2: MGHDK and SYGVNS. CDR3 nucleotide sequence: TGTGCCAGCAGTGAATGGGTCGGACAGGGGCAACGCTACGAGCAGTACTTC. Its protein product is CASSEWVGQGQRYEQYF.

The rearrangement joins TRBV5-8 to TRBJ2-3, with a tentative D call TRBD2 (5 bases). This CDR3 has 13 residues. V lost 4 bases and J lost 5, with 11 bases in between. Germline CDR1 reads SGHTS; CDR2 reads YDEGEE. The CDR3 DNA sequence: TGTGCCAGCAGCCACACCGGGGTAGATACGCAGTATTTT. It yields the protein CASSHTGVDTQYF. The complete variable domain, with remaining parts taken from reference TRBV5-8 and TRBJ2-3, reads EAGVTQSPTHLIKTRGQQATLRCSPISGHTSVYWYQQALGLGLQFLLWYDEGEERNRGNFPPRFSGRQFPNYSSELNVNALELEDSALYLCASSHTGVDTQYFGPGTRLTVL.